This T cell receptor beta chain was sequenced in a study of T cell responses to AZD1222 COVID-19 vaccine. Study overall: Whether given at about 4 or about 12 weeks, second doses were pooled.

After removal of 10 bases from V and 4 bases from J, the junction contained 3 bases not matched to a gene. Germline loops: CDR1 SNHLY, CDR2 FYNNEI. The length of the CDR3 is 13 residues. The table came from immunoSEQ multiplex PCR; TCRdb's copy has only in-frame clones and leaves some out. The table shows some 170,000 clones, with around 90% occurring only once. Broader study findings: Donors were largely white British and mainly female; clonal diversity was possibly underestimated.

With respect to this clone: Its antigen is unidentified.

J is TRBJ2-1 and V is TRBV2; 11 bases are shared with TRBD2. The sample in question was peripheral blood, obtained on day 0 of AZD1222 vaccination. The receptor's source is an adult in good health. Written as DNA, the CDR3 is TGTGCCACCGGGACTAGCGGATACAATGAGCAGTTCTTC. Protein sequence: CATGTSGYNEQFF. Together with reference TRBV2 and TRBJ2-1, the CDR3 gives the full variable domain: EPEVTQTPSHQVTQMGQEVILRCVPISNHLYFYWYRQILGQKVEFLVSFYNNEISEKSEIFDDQFSVERPDGSNFTLKIRSTKLEDSAMYFCATGTSGYNEQFFGPGTRLTVL.